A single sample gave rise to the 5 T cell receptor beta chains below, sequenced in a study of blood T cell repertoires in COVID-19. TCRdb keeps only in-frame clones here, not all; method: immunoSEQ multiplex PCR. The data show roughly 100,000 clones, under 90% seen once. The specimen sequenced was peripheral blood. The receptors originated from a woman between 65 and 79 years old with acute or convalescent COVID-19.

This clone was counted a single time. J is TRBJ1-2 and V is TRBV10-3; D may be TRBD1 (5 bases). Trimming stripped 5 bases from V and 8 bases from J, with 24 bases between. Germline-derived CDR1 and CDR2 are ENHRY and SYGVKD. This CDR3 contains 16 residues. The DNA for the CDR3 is TGTGCCATCAGTCACCCAATTGGGACGGGAGTGCGGGGCTACACCTTC. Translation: CAISHPIGTGVRGYTF.

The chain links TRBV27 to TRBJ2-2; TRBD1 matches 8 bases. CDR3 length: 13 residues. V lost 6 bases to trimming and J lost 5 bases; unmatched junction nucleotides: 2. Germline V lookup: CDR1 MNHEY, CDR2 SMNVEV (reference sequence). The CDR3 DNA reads TGTGCCAGCAGGCGGACAGGGACCGGGGAGCTGTTTTTT. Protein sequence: CASRRTGTGELFF.

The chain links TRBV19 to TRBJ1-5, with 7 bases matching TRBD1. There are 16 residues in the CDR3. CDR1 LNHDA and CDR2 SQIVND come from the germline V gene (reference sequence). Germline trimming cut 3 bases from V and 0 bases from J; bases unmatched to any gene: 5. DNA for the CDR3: TGTGCCAGTAGTATGGAGGGGGCAGGTAGCAATCAGCCCCAGCATTTT. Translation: CASSMEGAGSNQPQHF.

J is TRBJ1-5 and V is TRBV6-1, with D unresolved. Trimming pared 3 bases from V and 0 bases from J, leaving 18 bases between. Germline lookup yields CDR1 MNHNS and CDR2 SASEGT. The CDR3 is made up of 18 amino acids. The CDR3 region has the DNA TGTGCCAGCAGTGATGAGACCGCAGGCCATTATAGCAATCAGCCCCAGCATTTT. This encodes CASSDETAGHYSNQPQHF.

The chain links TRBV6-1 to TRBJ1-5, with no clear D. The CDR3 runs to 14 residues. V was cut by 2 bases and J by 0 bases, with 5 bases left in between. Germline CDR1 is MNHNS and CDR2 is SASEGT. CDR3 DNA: TGTGCCAGCAGTGAACCCTCTAGCAATCAGCCCCAGCATTTT. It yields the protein CASSEPSSNQPQHF.